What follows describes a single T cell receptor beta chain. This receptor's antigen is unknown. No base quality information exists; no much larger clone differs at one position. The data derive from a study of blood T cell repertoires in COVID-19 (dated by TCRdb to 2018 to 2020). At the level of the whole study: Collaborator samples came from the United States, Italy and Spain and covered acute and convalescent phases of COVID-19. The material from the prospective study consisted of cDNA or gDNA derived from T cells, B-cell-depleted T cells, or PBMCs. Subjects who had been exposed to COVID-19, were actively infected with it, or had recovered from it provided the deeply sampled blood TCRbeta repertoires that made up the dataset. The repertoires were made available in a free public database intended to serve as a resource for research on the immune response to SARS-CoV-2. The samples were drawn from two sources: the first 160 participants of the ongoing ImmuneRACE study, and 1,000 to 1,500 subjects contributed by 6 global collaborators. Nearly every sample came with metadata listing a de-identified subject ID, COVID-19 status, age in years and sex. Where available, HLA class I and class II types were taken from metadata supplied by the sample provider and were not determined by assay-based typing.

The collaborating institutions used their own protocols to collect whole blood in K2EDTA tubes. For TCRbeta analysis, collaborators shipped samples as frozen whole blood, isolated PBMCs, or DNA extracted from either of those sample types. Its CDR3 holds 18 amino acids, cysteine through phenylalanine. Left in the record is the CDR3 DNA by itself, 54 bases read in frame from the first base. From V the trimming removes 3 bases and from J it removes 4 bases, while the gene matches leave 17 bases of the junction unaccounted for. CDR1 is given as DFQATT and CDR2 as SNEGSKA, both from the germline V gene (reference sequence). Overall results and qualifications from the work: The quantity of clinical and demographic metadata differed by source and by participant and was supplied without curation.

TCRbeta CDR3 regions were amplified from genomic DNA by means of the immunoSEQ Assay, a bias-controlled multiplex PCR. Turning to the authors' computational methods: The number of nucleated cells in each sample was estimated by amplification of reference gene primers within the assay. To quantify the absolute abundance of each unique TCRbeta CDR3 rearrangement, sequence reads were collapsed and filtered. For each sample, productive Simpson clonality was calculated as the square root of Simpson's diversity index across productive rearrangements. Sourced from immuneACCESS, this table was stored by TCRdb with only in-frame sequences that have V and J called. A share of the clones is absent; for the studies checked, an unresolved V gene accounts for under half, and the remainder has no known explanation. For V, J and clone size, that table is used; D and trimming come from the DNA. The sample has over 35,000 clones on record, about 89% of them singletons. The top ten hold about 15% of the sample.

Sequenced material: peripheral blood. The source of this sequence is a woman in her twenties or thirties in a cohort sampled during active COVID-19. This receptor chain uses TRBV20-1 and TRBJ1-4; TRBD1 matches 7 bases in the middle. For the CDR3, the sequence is CSASGPGQDRTFNEKLFF. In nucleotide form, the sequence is TGCAGTGCTAGTGGCCCCGGACAGGACCGAACCTTTAATGAAAAACTGTTTTTT.